The clone carrying this T cell receptor (beta chain) was recorded a few times. Its antigen is unidentified. Sequencing was preceded by expansion of antigen-specific CD4+ T cells with viral peptide pools in the ViraFEST assay. The authors isolated CD4+ T cells after roughly 10 days of culture. According to PCR results, the person was infected with SARS-CoV-2 between March and December 2020. The data were taken from a study of vaccination effects on CD4 cells after COVID-19. TCRdb keeps only in-frame clones here, not all; method: immunoSEQ multiplex PCR. Of some 22,000 clones in the sample, less than 85% are singletons; the top ten hold around 17%. Germline CDR1 reads LGHNA; CDR2 reads YSLEER. Trimming pared 2 bases from V and 4 bases from J, leaving 11 bases between. The CDR3 consists of 14 residues.

Sequenced material: CD4+ T cells from PBMCs cultured with SARS-CoV-2 spike peptides, taken before COVID-19 vaccination. The sequence was obtained from a human donor who had a prior SARS-CoV-2 infection. This chain connects TRBV4-3 to TRBJ1-1, with D possibly being TRBD1 (5 bases). As DNA, the CDR3 is TGCGCCAGCAGCCAACAAGGGGCGGGCACTGAAGCTTTCTTT. It codes for CASSQQGAGTEAFF.